These 10 T cell receptor beta chains were sequenced from one sample in a study of T cell changes during pregnancy in multiple sclerosis. Generated by immunoSEQ multiplex PCR, the TCRdb table keeps only in-frame clones and is missing some. Found here are 65,000 to 80,000 clones, roughly 91% of them singletons; the top ten hold approximately 1%. The sample consisted of peripheral blood, taken in the first trimester of pregnancy. These receptor sequences come from a female donor with multiple sclerosis, enrolled in a pregnancy study.

The chain links TRBV9 to TRBJ2-1, with 11 positions matching TRBD2. CDR1 is SGDLS and CDR2 is YYNGEE in the germline V gene. The V segment lost 4 bases and the J segment 4 bases; nucleotides outside the gene matches: 4. The CDR3 sequence is 15 residues long. CDR3 residues: CASSKTSGSYNEQFF. CDR3 bases: TGTGCCAGCAGCAAAACTAGCGGGAGTTACAATGAGCAGTTCTTC.

Details on this clone: The junction shows a germline mismatch at one end, possibly a read error. The chain joins TRBV7-2 to TRBJ2-7, with 7 bases lining up with TRBD1. The CDR3 is made up of 14 amino acids. Looked up from germline, CDR1 is SGHTA and CDR2 is FQGNSA. The CDR3 protein is CASSQTQGTYGQYF. The CDR3 DNA reads TGTGCCAGCAGCCAGACACAGGGGACCTACGGGCAGTACTTC.

The genes are TRBV7-9 and TRBJ1-1; tentative D call: TRBD1 (6 bases). The CDR3 runs to 16 residues. Deletions cut 1 base from V and 4 bases from J, with 16 bases between. Per germline, CDR1 SEHNR and CDR2 FQNEAQ (reference sequence). CDR3 sequence (DNA): TGTGCCAGCAGCTTAGGGGGGCACAGGGCGACCACTGAAGCTTTCTTT. Its protein is CASSLGGHRATTEAFF.

This rearrangement joins TRBV5-4 to TRBJ2-7; TRBD2 matches 7 bases. CDR3 length: 14 residues. The germline V gene encodes CDR1 SGHNT and CDR2 YYREEE (reference sequence). The ends lost 8 bases at V and 0 bases at J; junction bases unmatched: 8. Here the CDR3 reads CASTKREVSYEQYF. DNA for the CDR3: TGTGCCAGTACTAAGCGGGAAGTCTCCTACGAGCAGTACTTC.

The chain links TRBV11-2 to TRBJ1-5, with D unclear. Germline CDR1 is SGHAT and CDR2 is FQNNGV. Trimming pared 5 bases from V and 3 bases from J, leaving 11 bases between. The length of the CDR3 is 14 residues. The CDR3 loop is CASSTSGNNQPQHF. The CDR3 region has the DNA TGTGCCAGCAGCACCTCGGGAAACAATCAGCCCCAGCATTTT. The complete variable domain, with remaining parts taken from reference TRBV11-2 and TRBJ1-5, reads EAGVAQSPRYKIIEKRQSVAFWCNPISGHATLYWYQQILGQGPKLLIQFQNNGVVDDSQLPKDRFSAERLKGVDSTLKIQPAKLEDSAVYLCASSTSGNNQPQHFGDGTRLSIL.

The V gene is TRBV6-4, the J gene TRBJ2-3, with 10 bases that match TRBD1. Per germline, CDR1 MRHNA and CDR2 SNTAGT. Unmatched junction bases numbered 3, after V lost 8 bases and J lost 4 bases. This CDR3 contains 13 residues. CDR3: CASGTGDADTQYF. CDR3 sequence (DNA): TGTGCCAGCGGGACAGGGGACGCAGATACGCAGTATTTT.

The CDR3 region is CASSVVGGPTQYF. The CDR3, as DNA: TGTGCCAGCAGCGTAGTGGGGGGGCCTACGCAGTATTTT. The J gene is TRBJ2-3, the V gene TRBV9; tentatively, D is TRBD2 (7 bases). The V gene lost 0 bases and the J gene lost 8 bases, with 10 bases spanning the gap. There are 13 residues in the CDR3. Looked up from germline, CDR1 is SGDLS and CDR2 is YYNGEE.

V usage is TRBV5-4 and J usage is TRBJ2-1; tentative D call: TRBD2 (5 bases). V lost 4 bases and J lost 2, with 13 bases in between. The CDR3 is 15 residues long. Germline V gene data show CDR1 as SGHNT and CDR2 as YYREEE (reference sequence). CDR3 DNA: TGTGCCAGCAGCGCGCCTTTGGGAGCCTACAATGAGCAGTTCTTC. Residues: CASSAPLGAYNEQFF.

This chain links TRBV28 with TRBJ2-2, with D tentatively TRBD2 (7 bases). The CDR3 spans 18 residues. The germline CDR1 and CDR2 sequences are MDHEN and SYDVKM. V lost 7 bases, J lost 4 bases, and 25 bases lay in between. The CDR3 DNA follows: TGTGCCAGCACTTCTGGGGGGGCGCCGTCCCGCGGCACCGGGGAGCTGTTTTTT. It specifies CASTSGGAPSRGTGELFF. The whole variable domain, filled in from reference TRBV28 and TRBJ2-2, reads DVKVTQSSRYLVKRTGEKVFLECVQDMDHENMFWYRQDPGLGLRLIYFSYDVKMKEKGDIPEGYSVSREKKERFSLILESASTNQTSMYLCASTSGGAPSRGTGELFFGEGSRLTVL.

V gene TRBV6-1 combines with J gene TRBJ2-2, with D maybe TRBD1 (5 bases). Germline V gene sequence: CDR1 MNHNS, CDR2 SASEGT. V was cut by 6 bases and J by 7 bases, with 12 bases left in between. The CDR3 totals 13 residues. The CDR3 bases are TGTGCCAGCAGCTCCGTGGGGCACGGGGAGCTGTTTTTT. Translation: CASSSVGHGELFF.